This TCR beta chain was captured in a study of T cell repertoires in cytomegalovirus infection. In the study overall: Signatures in public TCR beta sequences pointed to both CMV infection and matching HLA type. Points from the study as a whole: Frequencies of public TCR beta families were cumulated, and this identified carriers of CMV plus the relevant HLA.

In TCRdb, the reads were re-called with MiXCR into one record per CDR3 protein. The table includes 150,000 to 190,000 distinct CDR3 sequences, 20% to 25% detected once. Germline assignment: CDR1 MNHEY and CDR2 SVGAGI. This CDR3 has 11 residues. V lost 5 bases and J 10 bases, leaving 9 bases between the germline ends. This clonotype was counted ten times or more. Its antigen is undetermined. The TCR comes from a human donor in good health (CMV status not recorded). Some clones in this sample may be carry-over from other donors' samples. Sequenced material: PBMCs. The gene calls are TRBV6-5 and TRBJ2-1, with D unresolved. CDR3: CASSLAGEQFF. Here the CDR3 DNA reads TGTGCCAGCAGTCTGGCCGGGGAGCAGTTCTTC.